This TCR beta chain was recorded in a study of blood T cell repertoires in COVID-19. For the study at large: Acute and convalescent COVID-19 specimens originated in the United States, Italy and Spain.

CDR1 is SGHRS and CDR2 is YFSETQ in the germline V gene. CDR3 length: 13 amino acids. Trimming left V 4 bases short and J 1 base short, with 8 bases between. This clone has ten or more counts. Method: immunoSEQ multiplex PCR; TCRdb's copy keeps in-frame clones and lacks some. The table has 150,000 or so clones, approximately 85% seen once. Sequenced: peripheral blood. V gene TRBV5-1 combines with J gene TRBJ1-1; D is uncertain. The receptor was isolated from a man between 60 and 75 years old who had recovered from COVID-19. The CDR3 DNA follows: TGCGCCAGCAGCCTCACAACGAACACTGAAGCTTTCTTT. This gives the protein CASSLTTNTEAFF. The full variable domain, with the rest looked up from reference TRBV5-1 and TRBJ1-1, is KAGVTQTPRYLIKTRGQQVTLSCSPISGHRSVSWYQQTPGQGLQFLFEYFSETQRNKGNFPGRFSGRQFSNSRSEMNVSTLELGDSALYLCASSLTTNTEAFFGQGTRLTVV.